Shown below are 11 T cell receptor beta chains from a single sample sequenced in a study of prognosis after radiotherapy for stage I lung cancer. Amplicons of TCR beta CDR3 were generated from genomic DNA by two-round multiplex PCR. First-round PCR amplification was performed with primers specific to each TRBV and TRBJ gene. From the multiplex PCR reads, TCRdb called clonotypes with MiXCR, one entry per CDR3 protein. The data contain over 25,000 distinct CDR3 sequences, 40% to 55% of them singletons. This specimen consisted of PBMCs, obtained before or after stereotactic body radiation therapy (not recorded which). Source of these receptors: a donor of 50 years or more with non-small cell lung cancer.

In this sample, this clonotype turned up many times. CDR3 bases: TGTGCCAGCAGCGCCACAGGGGGACAGGAAAAACTGTTTTTT. Translation: CASSATGGQEKLFF. The V call is TRBV28, the J call TRBJ1-4, with TRBD1 matching over 8 bases. J lost 8 bases, V lost 6 bases, and 8 bases had no gene match. The CDR3 consists of 14 residues. Germline CDR1 is MDHEN and CDR2 is SYDVKM.

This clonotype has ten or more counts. The CDR3 reads CASSFGNTEAFF. CDR3 coding DNA: TGTGCCAGCAGCTTCGGGAACACTGAAGCTTTCTTT. This chain links TRBV7-9 with TRBJ1-1; D remains ambiguous. This CDR3 contains 12 residues. The V gene lost 3 bases and the J gene lost 1 base, with 3 bases spanning the gap. Germline V gene sequence: CDR1 SEHNR, CDR2 FQNEAQ (reference sequence). Filled out from reference TRBV7-9 and TRBJ1-1, the complete variable domain reads DTGVSQNPRHKITKRGQNVTFRCDPISEHNRLYWYRQTLGQGPEFLTYFQNEAQLEKSRLLSDRFSAERPKGSFSTLEIQRTEQGDSAMYLCASSFGNTEAFFGQGTRLTVV.

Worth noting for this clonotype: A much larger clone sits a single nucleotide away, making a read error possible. This chain's CDR3 is CASSEDTQGSYFF. CDR3 sequence (DNA): TGTGCCAGCAGTGAAGATACCCAGGGGTCGTATTTTTTT. The rearrangement uses TRBV6-1 and TRBJ1-3, with TRBD1 as a possible D gene (6 bases). From germline, CDR1 is MNHNS and CDR2 SASEGT. The CDR3 has 13 residues.

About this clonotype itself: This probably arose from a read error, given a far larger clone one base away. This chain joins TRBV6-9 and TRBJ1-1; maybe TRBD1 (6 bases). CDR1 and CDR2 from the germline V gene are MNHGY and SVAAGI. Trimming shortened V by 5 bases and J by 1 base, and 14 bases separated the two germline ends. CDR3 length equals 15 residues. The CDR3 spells CASSITDRQNTEAFF. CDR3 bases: TGTGCCAGCAGTATAACGGACAGACAGAACACTGAAGCTTTCTTT.

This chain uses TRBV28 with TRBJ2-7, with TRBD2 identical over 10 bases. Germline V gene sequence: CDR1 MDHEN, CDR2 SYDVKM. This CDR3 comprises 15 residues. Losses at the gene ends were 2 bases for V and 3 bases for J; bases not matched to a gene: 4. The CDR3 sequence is CASSLSTSGIYEQYF. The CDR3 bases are TGTGCCAGCAGTTTAAGCACTAGCGGGATCTACGAGCAGTACTTC.

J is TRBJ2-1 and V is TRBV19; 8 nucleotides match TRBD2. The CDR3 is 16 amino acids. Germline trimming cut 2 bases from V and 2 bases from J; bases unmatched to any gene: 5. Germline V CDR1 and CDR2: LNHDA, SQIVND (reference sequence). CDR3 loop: CASSILNGGAYNEQFF. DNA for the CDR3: TGTGCCAGTAGTATACTGAACGGGGGGGCCTACAATGAGCAGTTCTTC.

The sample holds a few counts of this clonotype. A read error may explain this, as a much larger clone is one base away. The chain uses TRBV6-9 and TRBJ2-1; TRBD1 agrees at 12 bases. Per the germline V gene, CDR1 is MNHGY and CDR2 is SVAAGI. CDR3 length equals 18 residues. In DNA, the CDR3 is TGTGCCATCAGTTACGTCCCCCCGGGACAGGGGGCGAGGAATGAGCAGTTCTTC. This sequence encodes CAISYVPPGQGARNEQFF.

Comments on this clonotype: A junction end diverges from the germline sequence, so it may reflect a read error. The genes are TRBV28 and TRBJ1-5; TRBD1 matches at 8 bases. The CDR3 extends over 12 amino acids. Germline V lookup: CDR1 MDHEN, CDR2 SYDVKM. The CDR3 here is CPSSLTGVSHHF. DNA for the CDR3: TGTCCCAGCAGCTTGACAGGGGTGAGCCATCATTTT.

CDR3 sequence (DNA): TGTGCCAGCATCGAGACGGGTTGCTATGGCTACACCTTC. Protein sequence: CASIETGCYGYTF. This chain joins TRBV6-1 and TRBJ1-2; no reliable D call. Germline assignment: CDR1 MNHNS and CDR2 SASEGT. This CDR3 comprises 13 residues. V was trimmed by 7 bases and J by 4 bases, leaving 13 bases between them.

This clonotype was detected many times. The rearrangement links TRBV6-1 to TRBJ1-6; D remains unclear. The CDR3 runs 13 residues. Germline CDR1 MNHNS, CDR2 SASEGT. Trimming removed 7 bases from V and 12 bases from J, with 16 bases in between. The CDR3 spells CASTPRSRGPLHF. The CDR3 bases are TGTGCCAGCACACCCAGATCCCGAGGACCCCTCCACTTT.

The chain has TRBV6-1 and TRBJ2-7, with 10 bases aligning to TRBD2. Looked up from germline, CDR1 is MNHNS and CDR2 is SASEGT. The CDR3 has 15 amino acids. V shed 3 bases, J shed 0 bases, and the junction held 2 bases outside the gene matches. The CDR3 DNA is TGTGCCAGCAGTGATAGCGGGGGGTCCTCCTACGAGCAGTACTTC. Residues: CASSDSGGSSYEQYF.